These 25 T cell receptor beta chains were all obtained from the same sample, sequenced in a study of naive and memory T cell subsets. Two oligonucleotides, mixed equimolar, formed the beta constant-region primer covering TRBC1 and TRBC2. Four rounds of PCR amplified the ligated cDNA using nested alpha and beta constant-region primers plus SP2. From the UMI-ligation and nested PCR reads, TCRdb called clonotypes with MiXCR, one entry per CDR3 protein. The sample holds roughly 80,000 distinct CDR3 sequences, approximately 9.2% seen once. The sequenced material came from naive CD8+ T cells from blood. The receptors were sampled from a human donor in good health.

This chain joins TRBV12-3 or TRBV12-4 and TRBJ1-1; 9 nucleotides agree with TRBD1. V shed 10 bases, J shed 6 bases, and the junction held 12 bases outside the gene matches. CDR3 length equals 14 residues. CDR3 coding DNA: TGTGCCATCCTACCTGAGGGACAGGGACCTGAAGCTTTCTTT. As protein: CAILPEGQGPEAFF.

This clonotype was seen repeatedly, ten times or more. The chain carries TRBV29-1 and TRBJ2-1; D unresolved. The CDR3 is 14 amino acids. The germline V and J ends were trimmed by 4 bases and 0 bases, with 10 bases remaining between them. CDR1 and CDR2 (germline): SQVTM, ANQGSEA. CDR3 nucleotide sequence: TGCAGCGTTGTGCCGGTGAGCTCCTACAATGAGCAGTTCTTC. Translation: CSVVPVSSYNEQFF.

This clonotype appeared a few times. This chain connects TRBV12-3 or TRBV12-4 to TRBJ1-2, with D hard to call. The V and J ends lost 5 bases and 0 bases respectively, with 10 bases between them. The CDR3 consists of 14 residues. The CDR3 DNA reads TGTGCCAGCAGTCCCTCACCCGCTAACTATGGCTACACCTTC. Its protein is CASSPSPANYGYTF.

This clonotype was recorded many times. The chain combines TRBV6-2 or TRBV6-3 with TRBJ2-3, with 9 positions matching TRBD2. Germline-derived CDR1 and CDR2 are MNHEY and SVGEGT. J gave up 2 bases and V 1 base, and 4 bases lay outside the gene matches. The length of the CDR3 is 16 residues. CDR3 bases: TGTGCCAGCAGTTACTTGACTAGCGGATTCACAGATACGCAGTATTTT. Translation gives CASSYLTSGFTDTQYF.

V is TRBV6-5 and J is TRBJ2-2; TRBD2 matches 8 bases. The junction had 7 bases not matched to a gene; V was cut back by 0 bases and J by 1 base. Germline V CDR1 and CDR2: MNHEY, SVGAGI. CDR3 size: 18 residues. The CDR3 is CASSYSVRGLENTGELFF. The CDR3 DNA reads as TGTGCCAGCAGTTACTCAGTACGGGGACTAGAGAACACCGGGGAGCTGTTTTTT.

This clonotype was counted a few times. The gene calls are TRBV4-2 and TRBJ2-7, with a possible D match to TRBD2 (7 bases). V lost 1 base and J lost 5, with 12 bases in between. The CDR3 is made up of 14 amino acids. CDR1 and CDR2 from the germline V gene are LGHNA and YNFKEQ. The DNA of the CDR3 is TGTGCCAGCAGCCAAGCGGGGGGCGAGGACGAGCAGTACTTC. Protein sequence: CASSQAGGEDEQYF.

This clonotype turned up a few times. This chain links TRBV29-1 with TRBJ2-1, with D uncertain. The CDR3 totals 15 residues. Trimming stripped 1 base from V and 0 bases from J, with 10 bases between. Germline CDR1 and CDR2: SQVTM and ANQGSEA. The CDR3 DNA follows: TGCAGCGTTGAAGGGTCTAGGAGCTCCTACAATGAGCAGTTCTTC. Encoded protein: CSVEGSRSSYNEQFF.

There are a few counts of this clonotype. J is TRBJ2-7 and V is TRBV12-3 or TRBV12-4; a possible D gene is TRBD1 (6 bases). The CDR3 consists of 15 residues. V lost 0 bases, J lost 2 bases, and 11 bases lay in between. The CDR3: CASSLAGTLAYEQYF. The CDR3 DNA reads as TGTGCCAGCAGTTTAGCCGGGACATTAGCCTACGAGCAGTACTTC.

The rearrangement joins TRBV19 to TRBJ2-7; the D gene is possibly TRBD2 (6 bases). CDR3 size: 15 residues. Germline CDR1 and CDR2: LNHDA and SQIVND (reference sequence). The V end was cut by 1 base, the J end by 7 bases, with 17 bases between. CDR3 DNA: TGTGCCAGTAGTATAGTGCCTACCCGTCGGGAGGAGCAGTACTTC. Encoded protein: CASSIVPTRREEQYF. The full variable domain, with the rest looked up from reference TRBV19 and TRBJ2-7, is DGGITQSPKYLFRKEGQNVTLSCEQNLNHDAMYWYRQDPGQGLRLIYYSQIVNDFQKGDIAEGYSVSREKKESFPLTVTSAQKNPTAFYLCASSIVPTRREEQYFGPGTRLTVT.

This clonotype has just a few counts. V gene TRBV7-8 combines with J gene TRBJ1-2; a possible D gene is TRBD1 (5 bases). CDR1 and CDR2 from the germline V gene are SGHVS and FQNEAQ. This CDR3 has 14 residues. V was cut by 6 bases and J by 2 bases, with 13 bases left in between. The DNA for the CDR3 is TGTGCCAGCAGTACCGGGGGGGAAAACTATGGCTACACCTTC. Its protein is CASSTGGENYGYTF.

Many counts were recorded for this clonotype. The chain is built from TRBV28 and TRBJ2-3; weak D call: TRBD2 (6 bases). Germline V gene lookup returns CDR1 MDHEN and CDR2 SYDVKM. The CDR3 length is 15 residues. Trimming cost V 4 bases and J 5 bases, with 16 bases left between them. The CDR3 region has the DNA TGTGCCAGCAGTTACCGGGACTCGCGACTAGATACGCAGTATTTT. This sequence encodes CASSYRDSRLDTQYF.

This chain connects TRBV12-3 or TRBV12-4 to TRBJ1-1; no clear D gene. This CDR3 has 13 residues. The V end was cut by 6 bases, the J end by 0 bases, with 8 bases between. The CDR3 reads CASRVYMNTEAFF. CDR3 in DNA: TGTGCCAGCAGGGTCTACATGAACACTGAAGCTTTCTTT.

This clonotype was picked up a small number of times. The V call is TRBV15, the J call TRBJ1-5; perhaps TRBD1 as D (6 bases). Looked up from germline, CDR1 is LNHNV and CDR2 is YYDKDF (reference sequence). This CDR3 is 16 amino acids long. With 2 bases removed from V and 1 base from J, the gap between germline ends came to 12 bases. The CDR3 reads CATSRRDMASNQPQHF. CDR3 DNA: TGTGCCACCAGCAGAAGGGACATGGCAAGCAATCAGCCCCAGCATTTT. Supplemented by reference TRBV15 and TRBJ1-5, the full variable domain reads DAMVIQNPRYQVTQFGKPVTLSCSQTLNHNVMYWYQQKSSQAPKLLFHYYDKDFNNEADTPDNFQSRRPNTSFCFLDIRSPGLGDTAMYLCATSRRDMASNQPQHFGDGTRLSIL.

V usage is TRBV5-5 and J usage is TRBJ2-7; 7 bases map to TRBD1. This CDR3 is 16 amino acids long. The germline V gene has CDR1 SGHKS and CDR2 YYEKEE (reference sequence). V lost 4 bases to trimming and J lost 0 bases; unmatched junction nucleotides: 10. This CDR3 is CASSRNPGQNSYEQYF. DNA of the CDR3: TGTGCCAGCAGCCGTAATCCGGGACAGAACTCCTACGAGCAGTACTTC.

Note on this clonotype: At one end, the junction sequence differs from germline, possibly due to a read error. The chain employs TRBV6-6 and TRBJ2-2; TRBD2 matches 11 bases. Germline CDR1 reads MNHNY; CDR2 reads SVGAGI (reference sequence). The CDR3 has 17 residues. CDR3 loop: CDSSSFNPSGRSGELFF. CDR3 nucleotides: TGTGACAGCAGCAGCTTCAACCCTAGCGGGAGGTCCGGGGAGCTGTTTTTT.

This clonotype was observed at least ten times. In nucleotides, the CDR3 is TGTGCCAGCAGTTTAATGAACACCAACTACGAGCAGTACTTC. Its protein product is CASSLMNTNYEQYF. This chain links TRBV28 with TRBJ2-7; D call uncertain. The germline CDR1 and CDR2 sequences are MDHEN and SYDVKM. Trimming stripped 2 bases from V and 3 bases from J, with 11 bases between. The CDR3 has 14 amino acids.

The table lists this clonotype with a few counts. The chain employs TRBV9 and TRBJ2-1; no clear D gene. Trimming left V 7 bases short and J 4 bases short, with 6 bases between. Germline values: CDR1 SGDLS, CDR2 YYNGEE. This CDR3 spans 11 amino acids. CDR3 sequence (DNA): TGTGCCAGCGGGCCGTACAATGAGCAGTTCTTC. Residues: CASGPYNEQFF.

This clonotype was found many times. The chain recombines TRBV29-1 with TRBJ2-7; 7 bases match TRBD1. This CDR3 has 12 residues. With V trimmed by 5 bases and J by 1 base, 2 bases remained unmatched. Per the germline V gene, CDR1 is SQVTM and CDR2 is ANQGSEA. The CDR3 sequence: CSVQGQSYEQYF. CDR3 DNA: TGCAGCGTTCAGGGACAGTCCTACGAGCAGTACTTC.

The chain joins TRBV27 to TRBJ2-1; 7 bases map to TRBD2. The trim removed 3 bases at V and 15 bases at J, leaving 8 bases unmatched. The CDR3 length is 12 residues. The germline V gene has CDR1 MNHEY and CDR2 SMNVEV (reference sequence). This chain's CDR3 is CASSFVGRAMFF. CDR3 nucleotides: TGTGCCAGCAGTTTTGTTGGGAGGGCCATGTTCTTC.

This clonotype was detected ten times or more. The CDR3 protein is CASSYPDRGFISGVGETQYF. CDR3 DNA sequence: TGTGCCAGCAGCTACCCGGACAGGGGGTTTATCAGCGGAGTTGGGGAGACCCAGTACTTC. V usage is TRBV7-8 and J usage is TRBJ2-5; 10 bases map to TRBD1. The CDR3 runs to 20 residues. CDR1 is SGHVS, CDR2 FQNEAQ, per germline. The ends lost 4 bases at V and 5 bases at J; junction bases unmatched: 22.

This clonotype has at least ten counts. V usage is TRBV6-5 and J usage is TRBJ1-5; D is perhaps TRBD1 (5 bases). Trimming left V 7 bases short and J 2 bases short, with 15 bases between. This CDR3 is 15 amino acids long. CDR1 and CDR2 (germline): MNHEY, SVGAGI. The CDR3 DNA reads as TGTGCCAGCATTGAGCCGGGGGATGGCAATCAGCCCCAGCATTTT. It is translated as CASIEPGDGNQPQHF.

CDR3 DNA sequence: TGCGCCAGCAGTACTGACGGGAGCGGGGGAAGAGAGCAGTTCTTC. This gives the protein CASSTDGSGGREQFF. The chain is built from TRBV4-1 and TRBJ2-1; 8 bases agree with TRBD2. The germline gives CDR1 MGHRA, CDR2 YSYEKL. Unmatched junction bases numbered 14, after V lost 6 bases and J lost 10 bases. This CDR3 comprises 15 residues.

This clonotype has a count of ten or more. The chain carries TRBV10-2 and TRBJ2-3; D is unclear. This CDR3 has 13 residues. Germline loops: CDR1 WSHSY, CDR2 SAAADI. Trimming left V 2 bases short and J 1 base short, with 4 bases between. The CDR3 coding sequence is TGCGCCAGCAGTGAGAGTGGCACAGATACGCAGTATTTT. Protein sequence: CASSESGTDTQYF.

J is TRBJ1-2 and V is TRBV7-9; the D is unclear. Trimming left V 8 bases short and J 5 bases short, with 9 bases between. This CDR3 spans 11 amino acids. Germline V gives CDR1 SEHNR, CDR2 FQNEAQ (reference sequence). CDR3 sequence: CASGREYGYTF. CDR3 sequence (DNA): TGTGCCAGCGGGCGGGAATATGGCTACACCTTC.

This clonotype was seen a few times. Being one base from a much bigger clone, this may be a read error. V is TRBV6-2 or TRBV6-3 and J is TRBJ2-1, with TRBD2 as a possible D gene (6 bases). The CDR3 extends over 14 amino acids. V was clipped by 2 bases and J by 9 bases, with 14 bases between them. The germline CDR1 and CDR2 sequences are MNHEY and SVGEGT. CDR3 sequence: CASSYVTTGLEQFF. The CDR3 nucleotides read TGTGCCAGCAGTTACGTGACTACGGGACTTGAGCAGTTCTTC.